The 8 T cell receptor beta chains presented below share a single source sample, sequenced in a study of blood T cell repertoires in COVID-19. Profiled with immunoSEQ multiplex PCR; TCRdb holds only in-frame clones, not every one. Of around 56,000 clones in the sample, roughly 90% were seen once. Sequencing used peripheral blood. The receptor source for this set is a human donor in a cohort sampled during active COVID-19.

The V call is TRBV3-1 (or the pseudogene TRBV3-2), the J call TRBJ2-3; D is ambiguous. This CDR3 is built from 13 residues. Trimming removed 2 bases from V and 7 bases from J, with 10 bases in between. The germline V gene has CDR1 LGHDT and CDR2 YNNKEL (reference sequence). The CDR3 DNA reads TGTGCCAGCAGCCAAAGCACTACAAATACGCAGTATTTT. Its protein is CASSQSTTNTQYF.

The rearrangement links TRBV6-2 or TRBV6-3 to TRBJ2-1; 8 bases map to TRBD2. The CDR3 loop spans 15 amino acids. V lost 5 bases and J lost 4; bases outside the gene matches: 7. Per germline, CDR1 MNHEY and CDR2 SVGEGT. This CDR3 is CASSPSGGLYNEQFF. Written as DNA, the CDR3 is TGTGCCAGCAGTCCCAGCGGGGGCCTATACAATGAGCAGTTCTTC.

This chain uses TRBV4-3 with TRBJ1-1, with 8 bases fitting TRBD1. With 6 bases clipped from V and 0 bases from J, the junction kept 3 bases outside the gene matches. The CDR3 has 14 amino acids. The germline V gene encodes CDR1 LGHNA and CDR2 YSLEER. CDR3 sequence: CASRPGQVNTEAFF. CDR3 nucleotides: TGCGCCAGCAGACCGGGACAGGTGAACACTGAAGCTTTCTTT.

V and J are TRBV5-4 and TRBJ2-5, with D tentatively TRBD1 (5 bases). The CDR3 runs 13 residues. Trimming took 4 bases from V and 2 from J, leaving 9 bases between them. Germline CDR1 is SGHNT and CDR2 is YYREEE (reference sequence). The CDR3 reads CASSVTVQETQYF. CDR3 nucleotide sequence: TGTGCCAGCAGCGTGACAGTACAAGAGACCCAGTACTTC. Full variable domain (missing parts from reference TRBV5-4 and TRBJ2-5): ETGVTQSPTHLIKTRGQQVTLRCSSQSGHNTVSWYQQALGQGPQFIFQYYREEENGRGNFPPRFSGLQFPNYSSELNVNALELDDSALYLCASSVTVQETQYFGPGTRLLVL.

This chain connects TRBV6-5 to TRBJ1-2; D unresolved. Between the trimmed V and J ends, which lost 8 bases and 3 bases, there was a span of 10 bases. The CDR3 is made up of 12 amino acids. Per the germline V gene, CDR1 is MNHEY and CDR2 is SVGAGI. The CDR3 bases are TGTGCCAGCGGCCGGGAGGACTATGGCTACACCTTC. This sequence encodes CASGREDYGYTF.

The gene calls are TRBV30 and TRBJ1-1; D is perhaps TRBD1 (6 bases). CDR3 length: 15 amino acids. Between the trimmed V and J ends, which lost 0 bases and 7 bases, there was a span of 18 bases. Per the germline V gene, CDR1 is GTSNPN and CDR2 is SVGIG (reference sequence). The CDR3 nucleotides read TGTGCCTGGAGTGTACGGGCAGGGGCGGTGGGTGAAGCTTTCTTT. Translation gives CAWSVRAGAVGEAFF. Full variable domain (outside the CDR3, taken from reference TRBV30 and TRBJ1-1): SQTIHQWPATLVQPVGSPLSLECTVEGTSNPNLYWYRQAAGRGLQLLFYSVGIGQISSEVPQNLSASRPQDRQFILSSKKLLLSDSGFYLCAWSVRAGAVGEAFFGQGTRLTVV.

V gene TRBV11-2 combines with J gene TRBJ2-7, with no clear D. The CDR3 is 12 residues long. Germline-derived CDR1 and CDR2 are SGHAT and FQNNGV. V was pared by 1 base and J by 4 bases, with 5 bases between. The CDR3 region has the DNA TGTGCCAGCAGCTTAGCGCGGTACGAGCAGTACTTC. Translating it yields CASSLARYEQYF.

The V and J genes are TRBV5-1 and TRBJ2-1; 10 positions agree with TRBD2. The CDR3 spans 14 residues. Germline V gives CDR1 SGHRS, CDR2 YFSETQ. V shed 4 bases, J shed 10 bases, and the junction held 8 bases outside the gene matches. In DNA, the CDR3 is TGCGCCAGCAGCCCCATACTGACTAGCGGGGAGCAGTTCTTC. Translation gives CASSPILTSGEQFF.